This TCR beta chain was observed in a study of T cell repertoires in cytomegalovirus infection. Across the whole study: Alongside well-studied HLA-B-restricted CMV epitopes, recently identified HLA-C-restricted CMV epitopes were also used. Carrying CMV and the relevant HLA type showed in public TCR beta signatures.

Concerning this clonotype: Antigen unknown.

TCRdb analysed the reads with MiXCR anew, one entry per CDR3 protein. The sample has 90,000 to 120,000 distinct CDR3 sequences; roughly 41% are singletons. The CDR3 spans 14 residues. V dropped 7 bases and J dropped 1 base, with 14 bases sitting between them. Germline loops: CDR1 SGHRS, CDR2 YFSETQ. V usage is TRBV5-1 and J usage is TRBJ1-1; D is possibly TRBD1 (5 bases). The sample consisted of CD8+ T cells from cultured PBMCs, taken from culture after CMV antigen stimulation. The sequence derives from a human donor in good health (CMV status not recorded). Some clones in this sample may be carry-over from other donors' samples. The CDR3 nucleotides are TGCGCCAGCCGCCTCGGGGGGACGAACACTGAAGCTTTCTTT. Amino acids: CASRLGGTNTEAFF.